Listed below are T cell receptor beta chains from one sample, sequenced in a study of blood T cell repertoires in COVID-19. This table comes from immunoSEQ multiplex PCR, and its TCRdb copy is limited to in-frame clones, with some not included. This sample has over 250,000 clones, with around 80% found just once. Input material: PBMCs or T cells enriched from blood (not recorded which). These receptors were collected from a man aged 35-49 years who had been exposed to COVID-19. CDR3s include the opening cysteine and the closing phenylalanine or tryptophan.

v_gene	j_gene	CDR3aa
TRBV24-1	TRBJ2-7	CATSGTGQGAQIQYF
TRBV6-5	TRBJ1-1	CASRVRLEAFF
TRBV2	TRBJ2-4	CATQIGQAKNIQYF
TRBV11-3	TRBJ2-5	CASSLGVSGQGETQYF
TRBV7-9	TRBJ2-7	CASSHRTAPLEQYF
TRBV19	TRBJ2-2	CATNTGFTGELFF
TRBV4-1	TRBJ1-1	CASSQVGNGENTEAFF
TRBV7-2	TRBJ2-1	CASSLVVGTSGNEQFF
TRBV6-5	TRBJ2-3	CASETGGRTDTQYF
TRBV28	TRBJ1-5	CASSSDRASNQPQHF
TRBV5-1	TRBJ2-5	CASSATPGPIETQYF
TRBV11-3	TRBJ2-1	CASSPRGRLLANEQFF
TRBV2	TRBJ2-3	CASSEGLDNTDTQYF
TRBV18	TRBJ2-7	CASSPPGWEDEQYF
TRBV18	TRBJ2-5	CASSPGGAETQYF
TRBV7-9	TRBJ1-4	CASSIGQGAPNEKLFF
TRBV6-5	TRBJ2-7	CAEGDGRYEQYF
TRBV11-3	TRBJ2-3	CASSFTSGSGGTQYF
TRBV7-6	TRBJ2-2	CASIPARAGELFF
TRBV25-1	TRBJ2-2	CASSEPGVVEGELFF
TRBV4-1	TRBJ2-7	CASSQDPGGYYEQYF
TRBV11-3	TRBJ2-3	CASSLGRREQADTQYF
TRBV30	TRBJ2-1	CAWRLLWHEQFF
TRBV7-8	TRBJ2-2	CASSWRDRASVGELFF
TRBV11-2	TRBJ1-5	CASSRQGDQPQHF
TRBV5-1	TRBJ1-2	CASSLALGGAGGYTF
TRBV5-4	TRBJ2-1	CASKEGSPQANEQFF
TRBV21-1	TRBJ2-1	CASSTQGLAIYNEQFF
TRBV5-4	TRBJ2-5	CASGRQGEETQYF